The rows below give T cell receptor beta chains drawn from one sample of a study of cytotoxic CD8 clonotypes in ibrutinib-treated CLL. Profiled with immunoSEQ multiplex PCR; TCRdb holds only in-frame clones, not every one. The sample carries approximately 92,000 clones, 77% recorded once. The material sequenced was PBMCs, taken after 24 months of ibrutinib treatment. These receptors originate from a human donor with chronic lymphocytic leukemia. The CDR3 runs from the conserved cysteine through the conserved F or W. The D gene is left open where the match is weak. Only part of the rows carry a size: once, few, many, or a class if the clone is expanded.

v_call: TRBV19
j_call: TRBJ1-4
cdr3_length: 17
d_call: -
clone_size: many
cdr3_nt: TGTGCCAGTAAGCCGGTACGGAACGGACAGACTAATGAAAAACTGTTTTTT
cdr3_aa: CASKPVRNGQTNEKLFF

v_call: TRBV28
j_call: TRBJ2-2
cdr3_length: 16
d_call: -
clone_size: -
cdr3_nt: TGTGCCAGCACCCAGTCGCTCGGGATCAACACCGGGGAGCTGTTTTTT
cdr3_aa: CASTQSLGINTGELFF

v_call: TRBV20-1
j_call: TRBJ2-3
cdr3_length: 8
d_call: -
clone_size: few
cdr3_nt: TGCAGTGCGAATACGCAGTATTTT
cdr3_aa: CSANTQYF

v_call: TRBV18
j_call: TRBJ2-1
cdr3_length: 18
d_call: TRBD2
clone_size: -
cdr3_nt: TGTGCCAGCTCACGTCTGGTCGCTGGGGCGGGAGAAGGCAATGAGCAGTTCTTC
cdr3_aa: CASSRLVAGAGEGNEQFF

v_call: TRBV19
j_call: TRBJ2-2
cdr3_length: 14
d_call: -
clone_size: -
cdr3_nt: TGTGCCAGTAGTACACGACAGAACACCGGGGAGCTGTTTTTT
cdr3_aa: CASSTRQNTGELFF

v_call: TRBV5-1
j_call: TRBJ1-1
cdr3_length: 14
d_call: -
clone_size: few
cdr3_nt: TGCGCCAGCAGTTTTGGGGGAATCAACACTGAAGCTTTCTTT
cdr3_aa: CASSFGGINTEAFF

v_call: TRBV18
j_call: TRBJ1-1
cdr3_length: 16
d_call: -
clone_size: -
cdr3_nt: TGTGCCAGCTCCCAGGACAGTCTTTTAATGAACACTGAAGCTTTCTTT
cdr3_aa: CASSQDSLLMNTEAFF

v_call: TRBV11-3
j_call: TRBJ2-7
cdr3_length: 13
d_call: -
clone_size: -
cdr3_nt: TGTGCCAGCAGCGTAGGGTCGAACTACGAGCAGTACTTC
cdr3_aa: CASSVGSNYEQYF

v_call: TRBV13
j_call: TRBJ2-7
cdr3_length: 16
d_call: -
clone_size: -
cdr3_nt: TGTGCCAGCAGCTTGAAGCCCCGAATTCTCTCCTACGAGCAGTACTTC
cdr3_aa: CASSLKPRILSYEQYF

v_call: TRBV18
j_call: TRBJ1-5
cdr3_length: 13
d_call: -
clone_size: few
cdr3_nt: TGTGCCAGCTCAGCAAATAGCAATCAGCCCCAGCATTTT
cdr3_aa: CASSANSNQPQHF

v_call: TRBV7-7
j_call: TRBJ2-7
cdr3_length: 14
d_call: -
clone_size: -
cdr3_nt: TGTGCTAGCAGCCGCAGGACCGCTGAGGACGAGCAGTACTTC
cdr3_aa: CASSRRTAEDEQYF

v_call: TRBV29-1
j_call: TRBJ1-2
cdr3_length: 12
d_call: -
clone_size: -
cdr3_nt: TGCAGCGTTGAGTTGGGGTGGAGTGGCTACACCTTC
cdr3_aa: CSVELGWSGYTF

v_call: TRBV15
j_call: TRBJ2-5
cdr3_length: 20
d_call: TRBD2
clone_size: once
cdr3_nt: TGTGCCACCAGCAGAGATGCCTCGGGACTAGCGGAGCTCCACAGAGAGACCCAGTACTTC
cdr3_aa: CATSRDASGLAELHRETQYF

v_call: TRBV30
j_call: TRBJ1-1
cdr3_length: 9
d_call: -
clone_size: -
cdr3_nt: TGTGCCTGGAGCAGTGGTGCTTTCTTT
cdr3_aa: CAWSSGAFF

v_call: TRBV6-1
j_call: TRBJ1-2
cdr3_length: 14
d_call: -
clone_size: -
cdr3_nt: TGTGCCAGCAGTGACAGGATTCTTTTTTATGGCTACACCTTC
cdr3_aa: CASSDRILFYGYTF

v_call: TRBV18
j_call: TRBJ1-2
cdr3_length: 14
d_call: TRBD1
clone_size: -
cdr3_nt: TGTGCCAGCTCACCAGGACAGGACTACTATGGCTACACCTTC
cdr3_aa: CASSPGQDYYGYTF

v_call: TRBV28
j_call: TRBJ2-2
cdr3_length: 14
d_call: -
clone_size: -
cdr3_nt: TGTGCCAGCAGTTTCGAGGGGGACACCGGGGAGCTGTTTTTT
cdr3_aa: CASSFEGDTGELFF

v_call: TRBV5-1
j_call: TRBJ2-1
cdr3_length: 13
d_call: -
clone_size: once
cdr3_nt: TGCGCCAGCAGCTTCCCGAACCCCGTGGAGCAGTTCTTC
cdr3_aa: CASSFPNPVEQFF

v_call: TRBV4-1
j_call: TRBJ2-1
cdr3_length: 16
d_call: -
clone_size: -
cdr3_nt: TGCGCCAGCAGCCAAGATAGGTCCGGGAGTCGCAATGAGCAGTTCTTC
cdr3_aa: CASSQDRSGSRNEQFF

v_call: TRBV7-3
j_call: TRBJ2-7
cdr3_length: 16
d_call: TRBD2
clone_size: -
cdr3_nt: TGTGCCAGCAGCCCTACCGGTCGGACTAGCGCCTACGAGCAGTACTTC
cdr3_aa: CASSPTGRTSAYEQYF

v_call: TRBV29-1
j_call: TRBJ1-2
cdr3_length: 13
d_call: -
clone_size: -
cdr3_nt: TGCAGCGTTGAAGATCGCACAGGCTATGGCTACACCTTC
cdr3_aa: CSVEDRTGYGYTF

v_call: TRBV5-6
j_call: TRBJ2-1
cdr3_length: 15
d_call: -
clone_size: -
cdr3_nt: TGTGCCAGCAGCCCCCGGAGGGCCTCCTACAATGAGCAGTTCTTC
cdr3_aa: CASSPRRASYNEQFF

v_call: TRBV6-6
j_call: TRBJ2-1
cdr3_length: 15
d_call: TRBD1
clone_size: -
cdr3_nt: TGTGCCAGCAGTGCCGGGACAGAGTCTCACAATGAGCAGTTCTTC
cdr3_aa: CASSAGTESHNEQFF

v_call: TRBV15
j_call: TRBJ1-2
cdr3_length: 14
d_call: -
clone_size: -
cdr3_nt: TGTGCCACCAGCTTAGGCAGTTTTAACTATGGCTACACCTTC
cdr3_aa: CATSLGSFNYGYTF

v_call: TRBV13
j_call: TRBJ1-2
cdr3_length: 16
d_call: TRBD1
clone_size: -
cdr3_nt: TGTGCCAGCAGCCCTATAGGGCAGGGGGCGGGGTTTGGCTACACCTTC
cdr3_aa: CASSPIGQGAGFGYTF

v_call: TRBV7-2
j_call: TRBJ2-7
cdr3_length: 12
d_call: TRBD1
clone_size: -
cdr3_nt: TGTGCCAGCAGCCCCTACACAGGGGACGAGTACTTC
cdr3_aa: CASSPYTGDEYF

v_call: TRBV27
j_call: TRBJ2-7
cdr3_length: 13
d_call: -
clone_size: -
cdr3_nt: TGTGCCAGCAGCGACTGGCCCTCCTACGAGCAGTACTTC
cdr3_aa: CASSDWPSYEQYF

v_call: TRBV5-8
j_call: TRBJ2-2
cdr3_length: 15
d_call: -
clone_size: -
cdr3_nt: TGTGCCAGCAGCTTGGATGGGAGGAACACCGGGGAGCTGTTTTTT
cdr3_aa: CASSLDGRNTGELFF

v_call: TRBV2
j_call: TRBJ1-1
cdr3_length: 13
d_call: TRBD1
clone_size: -
cdr3_nt: TGTGCCAGCAGAGCCGACAGGGGGACTGAAGCTTTCTTT
cdr3_aa: CASRADRGTEAFF

v_call: TRBV29-1
j_call: TRBJ2-2
cdr3_length: 13
d_call: -
clone_size: -
cdr3_nt: TGCAGCGTTGGGGGTGGAAACACCGGGGAGCTGTTTTTT
cdr3_aa: CSVGGGNTGELFF

v_call: TRBV6-6
j_call: TRBJ2-2
cdr3_length: 15
d_call: TRBD1
clone_size: -
cdr3_nt: TGTGCCAGCAGTACCGACAGGGATAACACCGGGGAGCTGTTTTTT
cdr3_aa: CASSTDRDNTGELFF

v_call: TRBV11-2
j_call: TRBJ1-1
cdr3_length: 14
d_call: -
clone_size: -
cdr3_nt: TGTGCCAGCAGCTTAGATCACAGGCCCACTGAAGCTTTCTTT
cdr3_aa: CASSLDHRPTEAFF

v_call: TRBV5-4
j_call: TRBJ2-2
cdr3_length: 13
d_call: -
clone_size: -
cdr3_nt: TGTGCCAGCAGCTTGGTCGACACCGGGGAGCTGTTTTTT
cdr3_aa: CASSLVDTGELFF

v_call: TRBV5-8
j_call: TRBJ2-4
cdr3_length: 15
d_call: -
clone_size: -
cdr3_nt: TGTGCCAGCAGCTTAGGGGAGGACTGGGAAAACATTCAGTACTTC
cdr3_aa: CASSLGEDWENIQYF

v_call: TRBV4-2
j_call: TRBJ2-1
cdr3_length: 16
d_call: -
clone_size: -
cdr3_nt: TGTGCCAGCAGCCACCCGGGACGGAGCTCCTACAATGAGCAGTTCTTC
cdr3_aa: CASSHPGRSSYNEQFF

v_call: TRBV18
j_call: TRBJ2-1
cdr3_length: 16
d_call: TRBD2
clone_size: -
cdr3_nt: TGTGCCAGCTCACTCCCTTGGGCGGGAGGGCGGAGTGAGCAGTTCTTC
cdr3_aa: CASSLPWAGGRSEQFF

v_call: TRBV29-1
j_call: TRBJ1-5
cdr3_length: 14
d_call: TRBD1
clone_size: -
cdr3_nt: TGCAGCGTGGGGGGGACAGATAGCAATCAGCCCCAGCATTTT
cdr3_aa: CSVGGTDSNQPQHF

v_call: TRBV6-6
j_call: TRBJ2-1
cdr3_length: 13
d_call: TRBD2
clone_size: -
cdr3_nt: TGTGCCAGCAGTTCAGAGCCGGGACTAGTCCTTTTCTTC
cdr3_aa: CASSSEPGLVLFF

v_call: TRBV19
j_call: TRBJ2-5
cdr3_length: 14
d_call: TRBD2
clone_size: -
cdr3_nt: TGTGCCAGTAGTGTGGGGGCTAGCGGGGGGACCCAGTACTTC
cdr3_aa: CASSVGASGGTQYF

v_call: TRBV9
j_call: TRBJ1-1
cdr3_length: 15
d_call: -
clone_size: once
cdr3_nt: TGTGCCAGCAGCCCTTTCCGAAACCCTAACACTGAAGCTTTCTTT
cdr3_aa: CASSPFRNPNTEAFF

v_call: TRBV4-2
j_call: TRBJ2-5
cdr3_length: 14
d_call: -
clone_size: -
cdr3_nt: TGTGCCAGCAGCCAAGACCTAAGGGGAGAGACCCAGTACTTC
cdr3_aa: CASSQDLRGETQYF

v_call: TRBV5-1
j_call: TRBJ2-1
cdr3_length: 11
d_call: -
clone_size: -
cdr3_nt: TGCGCCAGCAGCTTGGGGAATGAGCAGTTCTTC
cdr3_aa: CASSLGNEQFF

v_call: TRBV30
j_call: TRBJ2-7
cdr3_length: 14
d_call: -
clone_size: -
cdr3_nt: TGTGCCTGGAGTTTGCCAGGACCTTCCTACGAGCAGTACTTC
cdr3_aa: CAWSLPGPSYEQYF

v_call: TRBV5-4
j_call: TRBJ1-2
cdr3_length: 16
d_call: -
clone_size: -
cdr3_nt: TGTGCCAGCAGCCCAACTATAGGCACTACTGTCTATGGCTACACCTTC
cdr3_aa: CASSPTIGTTVYGYTF

v_call: TRBV4-1
j_call: TRBJ2-1
cdr3_length: 13
d_call: -
clone_size: once
cdr3_nt: TGCGCCAGCAGCCAGGAAAGGAACAATGAGCAGTTCTTC
cdr3_aa: CASSQERNNEQFF

v_call: TRBV7-2
j_call: TRBJ2-2
cdr3_length: 12
d_call: -
clone_size: -
cdr3_nt: TGTGCCAGCAGCCCGGACCTTAGGTCGCTGTTTTTT
cdr3_aa: CASSPDLRSLFF

v_call: TRBV5-1
j_call: TRBJ2-3
cdr3_length: 15
d_call: TRBD2
clone_size: -
cdr3_nt: TGCGCCAGCAGAGTGGCGGGGGGAAGCACAGATACGCAGTATTTT
cdr3_aa: CASRVAGGSTDTQYF

v_call: TRBV6-1
j_call: TRBJ2-7
cdr3_length: 13
d_call: -
clone_size: -
cdr3_nt: TGTGCCAGCAGTGAGTATGGTCGGCGGGAGCAGTACTTC
cdr3_aa: CASSEYGRREQYF

v_call: TRBV11-3
j_call: TRBJ2-5
cdr3_length: 14
d_call: TRBD1
clone_size: -
cdr3_nt: TGTGCCAGCAGCCAGGGACAGGATCAAGAGACCCAGTACTTC
cdr3_aa: CASSQGQDQETQYF

v_call: TRBV7-9
j_call: TRBJ1-5
cdr3_length: 12
d_call: -
clone_size: -
cdr3_nt: TGTGCCAGCAGCTTAGTTGACCAGCCCCAGCATTTT
cdr3_aa: CASSLVDQPQHF

v_call: TRBV5-1
j_call: TRBJ2-5
cdr3_length: 12
d_call: -
clone_size: -
cdr3_nt: TGCGCCAGCAGCTTAACGAAAGAGACCCAGTACTTC
cdr3_aa: CASSLTKETQYF

v_call: TRBV7-6
j_call: TRBJ2-5
cdr3_length: 16
d_call: -
clone_size: -
cdr3_nt: TGTGCCAGCAGCCCGAGCGGAGGCGTCCAGTCGGAGACCCAGTACTTC
cdr3_aa: CASSPSGGVQSETQYF

v_call: TRBV7-9
j_call: TRBJ1-2
cdr3_length: 15
d_call: TRBD1
clone_size: -
cdr3_nt: TGTGCCAGCAGCTCTACAGGGGGAAGGAACTATGGCTACACCTTC
cdr3_aa: CASSSTGGRNYGYTF

v_call: TRBV11-3
j_call: TRBJ2-7
cdr3_length: 15
d_call: TRBD1
clone_size: -
cdr3_nt: TGTGCCAGCAGCCAGGGGACAGGGGGACGCGACGAGCAGTACTTC
cdr3_aa: CASSQGTGGRDEQYF

v_call: TRBV6-1
j_call: TRBJ2-1
cdr3_length: 15
d_call: TRBD2
clone_size: once
cdr3_nt: TGTGCCAGCAGTGAAGTGCCTAGCGGGAGTGGTGAGCAGTTCTTC
cdr3_aa: CASSEVPSGSGEQFF